Listed below are T cell receptor beta chains from one sample, sequenced in a study of CD8 T cells in Susac syndrome. Each CDR3 protein is one row after TCRdb ran MiXCR on the immunoSEQ multiplex PCR reads. This table holds 100,000 to 150,000 distinct CDR3 sequences, 80% to 85% found once. Sequenced input: CD8+ T cells from PBMCs. These receptors were taken from a human donor with multiple sclerosis. CDR3s include the opening cysteine and the closing phenylalanine or tryptophan. The order of the fields is V gene, D gene, J gene, CDR3 protein. The D gene is left open where the match is weak.

v_call: TRBV7-9
d_call: NA
j_call: TRBJ2-1
cdr3_aa: CASSPHEDNEQFF

v_call: TRBV28
d_call: NA
j_call: TRBJ1-1
cdr3_aa: CASSLGRGLTEAFF

v_call: TRBV27
d_call: TRBD1
j_call: TRBJ1-1
cdr3_aa: CASNRAGGDTEAFF

v_call: TRBV2
d_call: NA
j_call: TRBJ2-3
cdr3_aa: CASSDVGVYTQYF

v_call: TRBV4-1
d_call: NA
j_call: TRBJ1-5
cdr3_aa: CASSQGGRNQPQHF

v_call: TRBV7-9
d_call: NA
j_call: TRBJ1-6
cdr3_aa: CASSPDASRSPLHF

v_call: TRBV9
d_call: TRBD2
j_call: TRBJ2-1
cdr3_aa: CASSAINPGLGSPYNEQFF

v_call: TRBV4-1
d_call: NA
j_call: TRBJ2-1
cdr3_aa: CASSQGLAEHNEQFF

v_call: TRBV10-3
d_call: NA
j_call: TRBJ1-4
cdr3_aa: CAISEAGRNEKLFF

v_call: TRBV28
d_call: TRBD1
j_call: TRBJ2-3
cdr3_aa: CASSYTRGLPLTDTQYF

v_call: TRBV7-7
d_call: NA
j_call: TRBJ2-5
cdr3_aa: CASSLAGPAETQYF

v_call: TRBV19
d_call: NA
j_call: TRBJ1-1
cdr3_aa: CASSTGVLSTEAFF

v_call: TRBV4-1
d_call: TRBD2
j_call: TRBJ2-1
cdr3_aa: CASSQGLGGAGEQFF

v_call: TRBV2
d_call: NA
j_call: TRBJ1-5
cdr3_aa: CASSDPLTESGNQPQHF

v_call: TRBV10-3
d_call: NA
j_call: TRBJ2-2
cdr3_aa: CAISESGAGNYPNTGELFF

v_call: TRBV29-1
d_call: NA
j_call: TRBJ2-7
cdr3_aa: CSVAQGPYEQYF

v_call: TRBV11-1
d_call: NA
j_call: TRBJ2-7
cdr3_aa: CASSSRPSGSYEQYF

v_call: TRBV7-2
d_call: NA
j_call: TRBJ1-2
cdr3_aa: CASSPRGGDRTKGGYTF

v_call: TRBV25-1
d_call: NA
j_call: TRBJ2-5
cdr3_aa: CASSEYSVTQYF

v_call: TRBV9
d_call: NA
j_call: TRBJ1-3
cdr3_aa: CASSDSSGNTIYF

v_call: TRBV29-1
d_call: NA
j_call: TRBJ1-2
cdr3_aa: CSVPWGTKGYTF

v_call: TRBV20-1
d_call: TRBD2
j_call: TRBJ2-3
cdr3_aa: CSARDNEIWLAGEGLGTDTQYF

v_call: TRBV23-1
d_call: NA
j_call: TRBJ2-5
cdr3_aa: CASTLLQETQYF

v_call: TRBV7-9
d_call: TRBD2
j_call: TRBJ2-2
cdr3_aa: CARGGGTGELFF

v_call: TRBV18
d_call: TRBD2
j_call: TRBJ2-5
cdr3_aa: CASSPSWLAGKETQYF

v_call: TRBV10-2
d_call: NA
j_call: TRBJ2-1
cdr3_aa: CASSEGDTSLDEQFF

v_call: TRBV4-1
d_call: TRBD1
j_call: TRBJ1-3
cdr3_aa: CASSQETGVYGNTIYF

v_call: TRBV7-6
d_call: NA
j_call: TRBJ2-5
cdr3_aa: CASSYSNSGWYQETQYF

v_call: TRBV27
d_call: NA
j_call: TRBJ1-6
cdr3_aa: CASSLKGSPLHF

v_call: TRBV7-9
d_call: TRBD1
j_call: TRBJ2-3
cdr3_aa: CASSLSLRDRGSVDTQYF

v_call: TRBV19
d_call: NA
j_call: TRBJ2-7
cdr3_aa: CASSDNVGRSTYEQYF

v_call: TRBV5-8
d_call: NA
j_call: TRBJ2-7
cdr3_aa: CASSLDGISYEQYF

v_call: TRBV28
d_call: NA
j_call: TRBJ2-7
cdr3_aa: CASSFRGETYEQYF

v_call: TRBV19
d_call: NA
j_call: TRBJ1-5
cdr3_aa: CASSQGAQPQHF